The source of this TCR beta chain is a study of ipilimumab plus nivolumab after autologous stem cell transplantation. Method: immunoSEQ multiplex PCR; TCRdb's copy keeps in-frame clones and lacks some. Here the sample spans about 9,400 clones, about 70% being singletons. There are 14 residues in the CDR3. Germline-derived CDR1 and CDR2 are LNHDA and SQIVND (reference sequence). Losses at the gene ends were 2 bases for V and 6 bases for J; bases not matched to a gene: 5. The V gene is TRBV19, the J gene TRBJ1-2, with 8 bases that match TRBD1. The source material was PBMCs, sampled in a trial of ipilimumab plus nivolumab as post-transplant consolidation. This receptor was obtained from a female donor with multiple myeloma. For the CDR3, the DNA is TGTGCCAGTAGTATAAAGCAGGGGGCAGATGGCTACACCTTC. It encodes CASSIKQGADGYTF.